This TCR beta chain was observed in a study of graft-versus-host responses after intestinal transplantation. Concerning this clone: Antigen unknown.

TCRdb keeps only in-frame clones here, not all; method: immunoSEQ multiplex PCR. Found here are 80,000 to 100,000 clones, roughly 91% of them singletons; the top ten hold 0.3% to 0.4%. Trimming cost V 7 bases and J 12 bases, with 16 bases left between them. This CDR3 is built from 11 residues. CDR1 SNHLY and CDR2 FYNNEI come from the germline V gene. Sequences were derived from unstimulated CD4+ T cells sorted from spleen or lymph node cells, sampled before intestinal transplant. The rearrangement joins TRBV2 to TRBJ2-7; no clear D. This clonotype was sampled from a human donor who received an intestinal transplant. The CDR3 bases are TGTGCCAGCACCAACCAGGAAAGCCCGTACTTC. Amino acids: CASTNQESPYF. The entire variable domain, with the rest obtained from reference TRBV2 and TRBJ2-7, is as follows: EPEVTQTPSHQVTQMGQEVILRCVPISNHLYFYWYRQILGQKVEFLVSFYNNEISEKSEIFDDQFSVERPDGSNFTLKIRSTKLEDSAMYFCASTNQESPYFGPGTRLTVT.